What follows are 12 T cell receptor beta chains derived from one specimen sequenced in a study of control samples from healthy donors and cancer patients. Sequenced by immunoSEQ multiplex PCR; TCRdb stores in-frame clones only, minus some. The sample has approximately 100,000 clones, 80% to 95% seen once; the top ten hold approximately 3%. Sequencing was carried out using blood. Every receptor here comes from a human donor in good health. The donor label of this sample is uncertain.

The CDR3 is CASSDPQGSNEQFF. The CDR3 DNA follows: TGTGCCAGCAGTGACCCTCAGGGGTCGAATGAGCAGTTCTTC. The J gene is TRBJ2-1, the V gene TRBV6-4, with D maybe TRBD1 (6 bases). The length of the CDR3 is 14 residues. V was cut by 2 bases and J by 7 bases, with 12 bases left in between. The V gene's germline CDR1 is MRHNA and CDR2 SNTAGT.

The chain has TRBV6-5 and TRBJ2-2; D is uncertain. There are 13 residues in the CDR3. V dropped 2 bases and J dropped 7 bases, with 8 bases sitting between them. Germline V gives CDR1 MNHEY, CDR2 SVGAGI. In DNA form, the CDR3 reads TGTGCCAGCAGTTACGGGTGGGGCGGGGAGCTGTTTTTT. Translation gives CASSYGWGGELFF.

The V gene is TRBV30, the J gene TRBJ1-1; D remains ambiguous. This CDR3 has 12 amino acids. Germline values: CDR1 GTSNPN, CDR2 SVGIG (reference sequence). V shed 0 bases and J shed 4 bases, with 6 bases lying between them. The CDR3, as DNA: TGTGCCTGGAGTGTACGAGCCACTGAAGCTTTCTTT. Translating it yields CAWSVRATEAFF. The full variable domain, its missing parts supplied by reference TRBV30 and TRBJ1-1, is SQTIHQWPATLVQPVGSPLSLECTVEGTSNPNLYWYRQAAGRGLQLLFYSVGIGQISSEVPQNLSASRPQDRQFILSSKKLLLSDSGFYLCAWSVRATEAFFGQGTRLTVV.

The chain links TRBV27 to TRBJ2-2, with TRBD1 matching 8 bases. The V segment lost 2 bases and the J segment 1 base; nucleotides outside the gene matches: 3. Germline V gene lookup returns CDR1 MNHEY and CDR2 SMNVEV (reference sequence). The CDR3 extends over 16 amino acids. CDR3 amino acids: CASSLPTGGNTGELFF. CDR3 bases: TGTGCCAGCAGTTTACCCACAGGGGGGAACACCGGGGAGCTGTTTTTT.

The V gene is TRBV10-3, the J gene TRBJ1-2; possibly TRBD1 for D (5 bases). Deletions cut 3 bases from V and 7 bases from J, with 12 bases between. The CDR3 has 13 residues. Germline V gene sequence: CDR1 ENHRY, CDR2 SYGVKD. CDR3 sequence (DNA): TGTGCCATCAGTGACAGGGCCCTTATTGGCTACACCTTC. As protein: CAISDRALIGYTF.

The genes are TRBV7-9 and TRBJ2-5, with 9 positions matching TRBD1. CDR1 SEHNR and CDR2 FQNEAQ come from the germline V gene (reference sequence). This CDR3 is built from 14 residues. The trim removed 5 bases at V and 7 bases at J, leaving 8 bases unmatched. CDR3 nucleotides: TGTGCCAGCAGCGCCCGGACAGGGGTCACGACCCAGTACTTC. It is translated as CASSARTGVTTQYF.

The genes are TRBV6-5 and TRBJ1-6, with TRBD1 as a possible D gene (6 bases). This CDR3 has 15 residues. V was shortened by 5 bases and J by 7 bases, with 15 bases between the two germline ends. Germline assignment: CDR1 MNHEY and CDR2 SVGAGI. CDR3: CASSPQGSGNSPLHF. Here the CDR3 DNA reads TGTGCCAGCAGTCCGCAGGGGAGTGGGAATTCACCCCTCCACTTT.

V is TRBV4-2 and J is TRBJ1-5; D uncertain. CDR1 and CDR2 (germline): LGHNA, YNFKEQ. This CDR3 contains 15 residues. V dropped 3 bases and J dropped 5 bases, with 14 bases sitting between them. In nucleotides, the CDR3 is TGTGCCAGCAGCCAGAGGACCATACCCCATCAGCCCCAGCATTTT. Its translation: CASSQRTIPHQPQHF.

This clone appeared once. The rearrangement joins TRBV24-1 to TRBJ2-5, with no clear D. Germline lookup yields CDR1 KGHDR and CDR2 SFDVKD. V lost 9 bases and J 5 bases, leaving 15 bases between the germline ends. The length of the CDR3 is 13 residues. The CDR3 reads CATSDPNRETQYF. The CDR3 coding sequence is TGTGCCACCTCGGACCCTAATAGGGAGACCCAGTACTTC.

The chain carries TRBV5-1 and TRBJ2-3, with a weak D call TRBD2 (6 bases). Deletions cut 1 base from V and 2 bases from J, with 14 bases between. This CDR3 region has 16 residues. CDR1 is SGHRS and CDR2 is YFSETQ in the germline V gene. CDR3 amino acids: CASSLLGTSATDTQYF. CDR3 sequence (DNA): TGCGCCAGCAGCTTGTTAGGGACTTCTGCCACAGATACGCAGTATTTT.

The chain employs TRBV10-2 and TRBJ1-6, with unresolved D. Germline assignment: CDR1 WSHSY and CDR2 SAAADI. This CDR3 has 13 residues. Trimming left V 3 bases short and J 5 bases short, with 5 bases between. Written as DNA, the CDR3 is TGCGCCAGCAGTGACAGAAATAATTCACCCCTCCACTTT. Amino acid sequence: CASSDRNNSPLHF.

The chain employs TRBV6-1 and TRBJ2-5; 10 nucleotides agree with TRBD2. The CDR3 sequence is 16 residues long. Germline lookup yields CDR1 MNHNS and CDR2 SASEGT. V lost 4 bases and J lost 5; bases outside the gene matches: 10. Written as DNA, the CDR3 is TGTGCCAGCAGTGCCCAACCTAGCGGGGGTAGGGAGACCCAGTACTTC. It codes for CASSAQPSGGRETQYF.